This T cell receptor (beta chain) was found in a study of blood T cell repertoires in COVID-19. Looking at the study overall: Acute and convalescent COVID-19 specimens originated in the United States, Italy and Spain. The cDNA or gDNA used as material had been derived from T cells, B-cell-depleted T cells, or PBMCs.

In the authors' workflow: Amplification with reference gene primers provided the estimates of nucleated cell counts. The protocol was immunoSEQ multiplex PCR, while the TCRdb copy is restricted to in-frame clones and leaves out a portion. V, J and clone size derive from that table, while D and trimming were established from the DNA sequence. There are roughly 49,000 clones in the sample; 83% occur only once, and approximately 15% lies in the top ten. This CDR3 has 17 residues. Germline values: CDR1 SGHTA, CDR2 FQGNSA. With V trimmed by 0 bases and J by 8 bases, 8 bases remained unmatched. The receptor's source is a man in his forties with acute or convalescent COVID-19. Sequences were obtained from peripheral blood. J is TRBJ2-1 and V is TRBV7-2; 12 nucleotides agree with TRBD2. CDR3 region: CASSLAPSGGARHEQFF. CDR3 nucleotides: TGTGCCAGCAGCTTAGCCCCTAGCGGGGGGGCCCGACATGAGCAGTTCTTC.